These 10 T cell receptor beta chains share one sample of origin, sequenced in a study of cytotoxic CD8 clonotypes in ibrutinib-treated CLL (dated by TCRdb to the early 2020s). Taken with the paper, the label for time point translates to: approximately eleven months on ibrutinib. To prepare the library, the immunoSEQ multiplex PCR assay was applied. The source is immuneACCESS, and TCRdb retained only in-frame sequences with V and J called. Part of the clones is not carried over; for the studies checked, unresolved V genes explain less than half of this, and the remainder is unexplained. The sample contains 130,000 to 150,000 clones, approximately 90% of them found a single time. The ten largest clones take up 10% to 12% of the sample. The sample was PBMCs, taken after 12 months of ibrutinib treatment. Receptor source: a human donor with chronic lymphocytic leukemia.

This sequence joins TRBV5-1 and TRBJ2-5; D unresolved. This CDR3 is 13 amino acids long. Deletions cut 2 bases from V and 1 base from J, with 6 bases between. Germline loops: CDR1 SGHRS, CDR2 YFSETQ. The CDR3 coding sequence is TGCGCCAGCAGCTTTGCAGCCCAAGAGACCCAGTACTTC. Its protein is CASSFAAQETQYF. Combining the CDR3 with reference TRBV5-1 and TRBJ2-5 gives the whole variable domain KAGVTQTPRYLIKTRGQQVTLSCSPISGHRSVSWYQQTPGQGLQFLFEYFSETQRNKGNFPGRFSGRQFSNSRSEMNVSTLELGDSALYLCASSFAAQETQYFGPGTRLLVL.

Here the CDR3 reads CASVLAGQETQYF. The CDR3 DNA reads TGTGCCAGCGTTCTGGCGGGCCAAGAGACCCAGTACTTC. The chain combines TRBV11-2 with TRBJ2-5; perhaps TRBD2 as D (5 bases). The CDR3 extends over 13 amino acids. V was shortened by 8 bases and J by 1 base, with 11 bases between the two germline ends. Germline V gene data show CDR1 as SGHAT and CDR2 as FQNNGV.

This chain links TRBV2 with TRBJ2-1; tentatively, D is TRBD1 or TRBD2 (5 bases each). This CDR3 is built from 13 residues. Germline V gene lookup returns CDR1 SNHLY and CDR2 FYNNEI. Trimming removed 4 bases at V and 6 bases at J, with 10 bases between. CDR3 sequence (DNA): TGTGCCAGCAGTGGGGACCTGATCAATGAGCAGTTCTTC. Its translation: CASSGDLINEQFF. Full variable domain (outside the CDR3, taken from reference TRBV2 and TRBJ2-1): EPEVTQTPSHQVTQMGQEVILRCVPISNHLYFYWYRQILGQKVEFLVSFYNNEISEKSEIFDDQFSVERPDGSNFTLKIRSTKLEDSAMYFCASSGDLINEQFFGPGTRLTVL.

Regarding this clone: Other nucleotide sequences in the sample specify the same CDR3. The chain uses TRBV18 and TRBJ1-1; the D is unclear. Germline values: CDR1 KGHSH, CDR2 LQKENI. V was trimmed by 3 bases and J by 4 bases, leaving 6 bases between them. This CDR3 region has 12 residues. CDR3 DNA sequence: TGTGCCAGCTCACCCTTGGGCACTGAAGCTTTCTTT. Its protein is CASSPLGTEAFF.

This rearrangement joins TRBV18 to TRBJ1-3; tentative D call: TRBD1 (6 bases). Trimming left V 4 bases short and J 1 base short, with 14 bases between. CDR3 length equals 16 residues. CDR1 is KGHSH and CDR2 is LQKENI in the germline V gene. The CDR3 DNA follows: TGTGCCAGCTCACGCGCAGGGGACGAATCTGGAAACACCATATATTTT. Translated, it gives CASSRAGDESGNTIYF.

The chain recombines TRBV18 with TRBJ2-3; weak D call: TRBD2 (6 bases). The CDR3 is made up of 15 amino acids. Germline V gene lookup returns CDR1 KGHSH and CDR2 LQKENI. Trimming removed 4 bases from V and 1 base from J, with 12 bases in between. The CDR3 reads CASSLSSGGTDTQYF. CDR3 sequence (DNA): TGTGCCAGCTCACTCTCCTCGGGAGGCACAGATACGCAGTATTTT.

V and J are TRBV9 and TRBJ2-3; D is uncertain. The CDR3 is made up of 15 amino acids. Looked up from germline, CDR1 is SGDLS and CDR2 is YYNGEE. Trimming removed 0 bases from V and 2 bases from J, with 10 bases in between. The CDR3 nucleotides read TGTGCCAGCAGCGTAGTGGCACTAATCACAGATACGCAGTATTTT. This codes for CASSVVALITDTQYF.

CDR3 DNA sequence: TGTGCCAGCAGCTTGTCTGAATACGAGCAGTACTTC. Encoded protein: CASSLSEYEQYF. The J gene is TRBJ2-7, the V gene TRBV5-4; D gene unclear. The CDR3 extends over 12 amino acids. The V gene lost 1 base and the J gene lost 4 bases, with 6 bases spanning the gap. Germline loops: CDR1 SGHNT, CDR2 YYREEE (reference sequence). Looking up the rest from reference TRBV5-4 and TRBJ2-7 gives the full variable domain: ETGVTQSPTHLIKTRGQQVTLRCSSQSGHNTVSWYQQALGQGPQFIFQYYREEENGRGNFPPRFSGLQFPNYSSELNVNALELDDSALYLCASSLSEYEQYFGPGTRLTVT.

The CDR3 DNA reads TGCGCCAGCAGCCAAGGACCTGACATTCAAGAGACCCAGTACTTC. Translating it yields CASSQGPDIQETQYF. The chain uses TRBV4-1 and TRBJ2-5; no definite D call. This CDR3 is 15 amino acids long. The V gene lost 1 base and the J gene lost 2 bases, with 11 bases spanning the gap. Per the germline V gene, CDR1 is MGHRA and CDR2 is YSYEKL.

The chain recombines TRBV19 with TRBJ2-7; 9 bases match TRBD2. From germline, CDR1 is LNHDA and CDR2 SQIVND (reference sequence). This CDR3 is built from 14 residues. Trimming at V came to 5 bases and at J to 7 bases, leaving 9 bases not matched to a gene. CDR3 bases: TGTGCCAGTAGTTCGGGACTAGCCGTGGGGGAGCAGTACTTC. This encodes CASSSGLAVGEQYF. The full variable domain, in which reference TRBV19 and TRBJ2-7 provide the parts outside the CDR3, is DGGITQSPKYLFRKEGQNVTLSCEQNLNHDAMYWYRQDPGQGLRLIYYSQIVNDFQKGDIAEGYSVSREKKESFPLTVTSAQKNPTAFYLCASSSGLAVGEQYFGPGTRLTVT.